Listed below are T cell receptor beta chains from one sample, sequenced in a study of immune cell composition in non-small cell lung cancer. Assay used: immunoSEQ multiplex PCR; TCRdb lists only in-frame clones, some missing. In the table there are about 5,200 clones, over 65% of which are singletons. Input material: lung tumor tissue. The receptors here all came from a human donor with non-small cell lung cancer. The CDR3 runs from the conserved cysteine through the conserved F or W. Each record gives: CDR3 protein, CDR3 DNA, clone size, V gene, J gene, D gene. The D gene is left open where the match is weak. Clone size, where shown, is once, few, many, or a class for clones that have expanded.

cdr3_aa: CASSPRNSVGNTEAFF; cdr3_nt: TGTGCCAGCTCACCCCGGAATAGCGTGGGGAACACTGAAGCTTTCTTT; clone_size: .; v_call: TRBV18; j_call: TRBJ1-1; d_call: .
cdr3_aa: CASSSQGDGYTF; cdr3_nt: TGTGCCAGCAGCTCTCAGGGGGATGGCTACACCTTC; clone_size: .; v_call: TRBV7-8; j_call: TRBJ1-2; d_call: TRBD1
cdr3_aa: CASSRTSGINEQFF; cdr3_nt: TGTGCCAGCAGCCGGACTAGCGGGATCAATGAGCAGTTCTTC; clone_size: .; v_call: TRBV11-2; j_call: TRBJ2-1; d_call: TRBD2
cdr3_aa: CASSSGPEEQETQYF; cdr3_nt: TGTGCCAGTAGTAGCGGACCGGAGGAGCAAGAGACCCAGTACTTC; clone_size: .; v_call: TRBV19; j_call: TRBJ2-5; d_call: .
cdr3_aa: CASRGGQGLSGANVLTF; cdr3_nt: TGTGCCAGCAGGGGAGGACAGGGACTCTCTGGGGCCAACGTCCTGACTTTC; clone_size: .; v_call: TRBV9; j_call: TRBJ2-6; d_call: TRBD1
cdr3_aa: CASSQSETQYF; cdr3_nt: TGTGCCAGCAGCCAATCGGAGACCCAGTACTTC; clone_size: few; v_call: TRBV14; j_call: TRBJ2-5; d_call: .
cdr3_aa: CASSLLDGKGNQPQHF; cdr3_nt: TGTGCCAGCAGTTTACTCGACGGAAAGGGGAATCAGCCCCAGCATTTT; clone_size: .; v_call: TRBV6-6; j_call: TRBJ1-5; d_call: .
cdr3_aa: CASSWGEAEAFF; cdr3_nt: TGTGCCAGCAGCTGGGGGGAAGCTGAAGCTTTCTTT; clone_size: few; v_call: TRBV5-4; j_call: TRBJ1-1; d_call: .
cdr3_aa: CASSGLRAYEQYF; cdr3_nt: TGCGCCAGCAGCGGGTTGCGGGCCTACGAGCAGTACTTC; clone_size: few; v_call: TRBV5-1; j_call: TRBJ2-7; d_call: .
cdr3_aa: CASGLGQNTEAFF; cdr3_nt: TGTGCCAGCGGCTTAGGACAGAACACTGAAGCTTTCTTT; clone_size: few; v_call: TRBV5-6; j_call: TRBJ1-1; d_call: .
cdr3_aa: CSANRVGYTF; cdr3_nt: TGCAGTGCGAACAGGGTCGGCTACACCTTC; clone_size: .; v_call: TRBV20-1; j_call: TRBJ1-2; d_call: .
cdr3_aa: CASSLPPDRKEAFF; cdr3_nt: TGTGCCAGCAGTTTGCCCCCGGACAGGAAAGAAGCTTTCTTT; clone_size: few; v_call: TRBV28; j_call: TRBJ1-1; d_call: TRBD1
cdr3_aa: CASILLAGRDNEQFF; cdr3_nt: TGTGCCAGCATCCTTCTAGCGGGACGAGACAATGAGCAGTTCTTC; clone_size: .; v_call: TRBV6-1; j_call: TRBJ2-1; d_call: TRBD2
cdr3_aa: CASSVSGFDEQYF; cdr3_nt: TGTGCCAGCAGTGTAAGCGGGTTCGACGAGCAGTACTTC; clone_size: .; v_call: TRBV2; j_call: TRBJ2-7; d_call: .
cdr3_aa: CASSRLAGGKNEQFF; cdr3_nt: TGCGCCAGCAGCAGACTAGCGGGAGGTAAAAATGAGCAGTTCTTC; clone_size: .; v_call: TRBV10-2; j_call: TRBJ2-1; d_call: TRBD2
cdr3_aa: CATSNGLAGGPYEQYF; cdr3_nt: TGTGCCACTTCCAATGGACTAGCGGGAGGACCCTACGAGCAGTACTTC; clone_size: .; v_call: TRBV7-2; j_call: TRBJ2-7; d_call: TRBD2
cdr3_aa: CASSPGLAGGYTF; cdr3_nt: TGTGCCAGCAGCCCCGGACTGGCGGGGGGCTACACCTTC; clone_size: .; v_call: TRBV7-9; j_call: TRBJ1-2; d_call: .
cdr3_aa: CASSLPDRADYEQYF; cdr3_nt: TGTGCCAGCAGTTTACCAGACAGGGCAGACTACGAGCAGTACTTC; clone_size: .; v_call: TRBV28; j_call: TRBJ2-7; d_call: TRBD1
cdr3_aa: CASSLGGKETQYF; cdr3_nt: TGTGCCAGCAGCTTGGGCGGCAAAGAGACCCAGTACTTC; clone_size: .; v_call: TRBV5-3; j_call: TRBJ2-5; d_call: .
cdr3_aa: CASSQLAGVEDTQYF; cdr3_nt: TGCGCCAGCAGCCAATTAGCGGGAGTTGAAGATACGCAGTATTTT; clone_size: .; v_call: TRBV4-1; j_call: TRBJ2-3; d_call: TRBD2
cdr3_aa: CASREPSGSSYNEQFF; cdr3_nt: TGTGCCAGCAGGGAACCCAGCGGGAGCTCCTACAATGAGCAGTTCTTC; clone_size: .; v_call: TRBV6-1; j_call: TRBJ2-1; d_call: TRBD2
cdr3_aa: CASSLVGGDQPQHF; cdr3_nt: TGTGCCAGCAGTTTAGTGGGGGGGGATCAGCCCCAGCATTTT; clone_size: .; v_call: TRBV28; j_call: TRBJ1-5; d_call: .
cdr3_aa: CASSETVHNNEQFF; cdr3_nt: TGTGCCAGCAGCGAAACAGTCCACAACAATGAGCAGTTCTTC; clone_size: few; v_call: TRBV28; j_call: TRBJ2-1; d_call: .
cdr3_aa: CASSESGLADEQYF; cdr3_nt: TGCGCCAGCAGTGAGTCTGGGCTAGCGGACGAGCAGTACTTC; clone_size: few; v_call: TRBV10-1; j_call: TRBJ2-7; d_call: TRBD2
cdr3_aa: CASSLTAGGGGSTDTQYF; cdr3_nt: TGTGCCAGCAGCTTAACAGCGGGAGGAGGCGGAAGCACAGATACGCAGTATTTT; clone_size: once; v_call: TRBV11-2; j_call: TRBJ2-3; d_call: TRBD2
cdr3_aa: CASSEQGQPQHF; cdr3_nt: TGTGCCAGCTCGGAACAGGGCCAGCCCCAGCATTTT; clone_size: .; v_call: TRBV18; j_call: TRBJ1-5; d_call: .
cdr3_aa: CASSEGDRGTLDQPQHF; cdr3_nt: TGTGCCAGCAGTGAAGGGGACAGGGGAACTTTAGACCAGCCCCAGCATTTT; clone_size: .; v_call: TRBV6-1; j_call: TRBJ1-5; d_call: TRBD1
cdr3_aa: CASSQGLAGNNEQFF; cdr3_nt: TGCGCCAGCAGCCAAGGACTAGCGGGAAATAATGAGCAGTTCTTC; clone_size: .; v_call: TRBV4-1; j_call: TRBJ2-1; d_call: TRBD2
cdr3_aa: CASSFTTLTEAFF; cdr3_nt: TGTGCCAGCAGCTTTACTACTCTCACTGAAGCTTTCTTT; clone_size: few; v_call: TRBV7-2; j_call: TRBJ1-1; d_call: .
cdr3_aa: CASSLQNYGYTF; cdr3_nt: TGCGCCAGCAGCTTACAGAACTATGGCTACACCTTC; clone_size: few; v_call: TRBV5-1; j_call: TRBJ1-2; d_call: .
cdr3_aa: CASSWDRAVNTEAFF; cdr3_nt: TGTGCCAGCAGTTGGGACAGGGCGGTGAACACTGAAGCTTTCTTT; clone_size: once; v_call: TRBV6-5; j_call: TRBJ1-1; d_call: TRBD1
cdr3_aa: CASSQAGSGTGELFF; cdr3_nt: TGTGCCAGCAGTCAAGCCGGGAGTGGTACCGGGGAGCTGTTTTTT; clone_size: .; v_call: TRBV4-2; j_call: TRBJ2-2; d_call: .
cdr3_aa: CASSLGTGREKLFF; cdr3_nt: TGTGCCAGCAGCCTAGGGACAGGGCGGGAAAAACTGTTTTTT; clone_size: .; v_call: TRBV5-4; j_call: TRBJ1-4; d_call: TRBD1
cdr3_aa: CASSRVFPGQGSNQPQHF; cdr3_nt: TGTGCCAGCAGCCGCGTATTTCCGGGACAGGGAAGCAATCAGCCCCAGCATTTT; clone_size: .; v_call: TRBV7-2; j_call: TRBJ1-5; d_call: TRBD1
cdr3_aa: CASTFGREYGYTF; cdr3_nt: TGTGCCAGCACCTTCGGGAGGGAATATGGCTACACCTTC; clone_size: few; v_call: TRBV28; j_call: TRBJ1-2; d_call: .
cdr3_aa: CASSEGGMGEQFF; cdr3_nt: TGCGCCAGCAGTGAGGGAGGGATGGGTGAGCAGTTCTTC; clone_size: .; v_call: TRBV10-1; j_call: TRBJ2-1; d_call: .
cdr3_aa: CASSLMGAWNTEAFF; cdr3_nt: TGTGCCAGCAGCTTAATGGGGGCCTGGAACACTGAAGCTTTCTTT; clone_size: once; v_call: TRBV11-2; j_call: TRBJ1-1; d_call: .
cdr3_aa: CASSLSPGATGETQYF; cdr3_nt: TGCGCCAGCAGCTTAAGTCCTGGAGCGACAGGGGAGACCCAGTACTTC; clone_size: .; v_call: TRBV5-1; j_call: TRBJ2-5; d_call: TRBD1
cdr3_aa: CASSQGSAGDVGELFF; cdr3_nt: TGTGCCAGCAGCCAAGGGTCAGCGGGAGACGTCGGGGAGCTGTTTTTT; clone_size: few; v_call: TRBV4-2; j_call: TRBJ2-2; d_call: TRBD2
cdr3_aa: CASSFLSAGPSYNEQFF; cdr3_nt: TGTGCCAGCAGCTTCCTCTCAGCGGGACCGTCCTACAATGAGCAGTTCTTC; clone_size: .; v_call: TRBV7-2; j_call: TRBJ2-1; d_call: TRBD2
cdr3_aa: CATAQTDTQYF; cdr3_nt: TGTGCCACTGCTCAGACAGATACGCAGTATTTT; clone_size: .; v_call: TRBV15; j_call: TRBJ2-3; d_call: .
cdr3_aa: CASSRPGTGRNYEQYF; cdr3_nt: TGTGCCAGCAGCCGCCCCGGGACAGGGAGGAATTACGAGCAGTACTTC; clone_size: once; v_call: TRBV28; j_call: TRBJ2-7; d_call: TRBD1
cdr3_aa: CASSYSGYGYTF; cdr3_nt: TGTGCCAGCAGTTACTCCGGGTATGGCTACACCTTC; clone_size: .; v_call: TRBV6-5; j_call: TRBJ1-2; d_call: .
cdr3_aa: CASNRQNQETQYF; cdr3_nt: TGTGCCAGTAACCGACAGAACCAAGAGACCCAGTACTTC; clone_size: few; v_call: TRBV28; j_call: TRBJ2-5; d_call: .
cdr3_aa: CASSILPRNTEAFF; cdr3_nt: TGTGCCAGTAGTATTCTTCCGCGGAACACTGAAGCTTTCTTT; clone_size: .; v_call: TRBV19; j_call: TRBJ1-1; d_call: .
cdr3_aa: CASSTRGNEQFF; cdr3_nt: TGTGCCAGCAGCACCCGCGGTAATGAGCAGTTCTTC; clone_size: .; v_call: TRBV11-3; j_call: TRBJ2-1; d_call: .
cdr3_aa: CASRTGGSSYNEQFF; cdr3_nt: TGTGCCAGCAGAACGGGAGGGAGCTCCTACAATGAGCAGTTCTTC; clone_size: .; v_call: TRBV6-6; j_call: TRBJ2-1; d_call: TRBD2
cdr3_aa: CASRVVSLAGVLGTDTQYF; cdr3_nt: TGTGCCAGCAGAGTCGTTTCACTAGCGGGAGTTTTGGGCACAGATACGCAGTATTTT; clone_size: .; v_call: TRBV7-2; j_call: TRBJ2-3; d_call: TRBD2
cdr3_aa: CASSVGIIYEQYF; cdr3_nt: TGTGCCAGCAGTGTCGGGATAATCTACGAGCAGTACTTC; clone_size: few; v_call: TRBV28; j_call: TRBJ2-7; d_call: .
cdr3_aa: CASRQGSYNEQFF; cdr3_nt: TGTGCCAGTCGACAGGGCTCCTACAATGAGCAGTTCTTC; clone_size: .; v_call: TRBV6-1; j_call: TRBJ2-1; d_call: TRBD1
cdr3_aa: CASRTGSNQPQHF; cdr3_nt: TGTGCCAGCAGAACAGGGTCTAATCAGCCCCAGCATTTT; clone_size: .; v_call: TRBV6-1; j_call: TRBJ1-5; d_call: .
cdr3_aa: CASSVSKTLAGAGEQFF; cdr3_nt: TGTGCCAGCAGTGTGAGCAAAACACTAGCGGGAGCTGGTGAGCAGTTCTTC; clone_size: .; v_call: TRBV6-1; j_call: TRBJ2-1; d_call: TRBD2